One sample yielded the 21 T cell receptor beta chains listed below, sequenced in a study of blood T cell repertoires in COVID-19. The method was immunoSEQ multiplex PCR; TCRdb's version includes in-frame clones alone and lacks a portion of them. The repertoire holds around 230,000 clones, with roughly 86% as singletons. Sequenced sample: PBMCs or T cells enriched from blood (not recorded which). All receptors derive from a woman under 40 with acute COVID-19.

The chain recombines TRBV29-1 with TRBJ1-4, with 8 nucleotides matching TRBD1. V dropped 7 bases and J dropped 3; count of bases not matched to a gene: 7. CDR1 is SQVTM, CDR2 ANQGSEA, per germline. The length of the CDR3 is 14 residues. The CDR3 reads CSAGQGPANEKLFF. CDR3 in DNA: TGCAGCGCTGGACAGGGTCCGGCTAATGAAAAACTGTTTTTT.

The chain carries TRBV9 and TRBJ2-3; D possibly corresponds to TRBD2 (6 bases). CDR1 is SGDLS and CDR2 is YYNGEE in the germline V gene. The CDR3 spans 13 residues. The V end lost 6 bases, the J end lost 6 bases, and 14 bases lay between the germline ends. The CDR3: CASTPWGEDTQYF. CDR3 DNA: TGTGCCAGCACCCCCTGGGGGGAGGATACGCAGTATTTT.

A few counts support this clone. This chain links TRBV27 with TRBJ1-1; tentatively, D is TRBD1 (5 bases). The CDR3 is 14 amino acids. Germline assignment: CDR1 MNHEY and CDR2 SMNVEV (reference sequence). Trimming took 3 bases from V and 0 from J, leaving 8 bases between them. The CDR3 spells CASSFAGMNTEAFF. The CDR3 DNA reads as TGTGCCAGCAGTTTTGCAGGGATGAACACTGAAGCTTTCTTT.

The chain couples TRBV12-5 to TRBJ1-5; D might be TRBD1 (6 bases). Germline V gives CDR1 LGHNT, CDR2 FRNRAP. The length of the CDR3 is 14 residues. V shed 9 bases and J shed 3 bases, with 15 bases lying between them. The DNA of the CDR3 is TGTGCTAGCGCAGGGGCGCAGGCCAATCAGCCCCAGCATTTT. Protein sequence: CASAGAQANQPQHF.

The rearrangement links TRBV25-1 to TRBJ2-2, with D perhaps TRBD1 (5 bases). This CDR3 has 12 residues. Germline CDR1 MGHDK, CDR2 SYGVNS. Trimming took off 7 bases at V and 3 bases at J, with 6 bases between the two ends. CDR3 loop: CASTQDTGELFF. The CDR3 coding sequence is TGTGCCAGCACACAGGACACCGGGGAGCTGTTTTTT.

The chain employs TRBV7-2 and TRBJ1-2; 7 bases fit TRBD1. CDR1 is SGHTA, CDR2 FQGNSA, per germline. Losses at the gene ends were 5 bases for V and 3 bases for J; bases not matched to a gene: 6. This CDR3 region has 14 residues. CDR3 protein: CASSAQGVHYGYTF. CDR3 bases: TGTGCCAGCAGCGCTCAGGGGGTTCACTATGGCTACACCTTC.

A single count supports this clone. The J gene is TRBJ1-2, the V gene TRBV20-1; D remains ambiguous. In germline, CDR1 is DFQATT, CDR2 SNEGSKA (reference sequence). CDR3 length equals 12 residues. V lost 3 bases to trimming and J lost 7 bases, with 12 bases between them. The DNA for the CDR3 is TGCAGTGCTAGTTCGTTGAGGGCTGGCTACACCTTC. It specifies CSASSLRAGYTF.

The gene calls are TRBV9 and TRBJ2-5; D perhaps matches TRBD2 (6 bases). Germline V CDR1 and CDR2: SGDLS, YYNGEE. The CDR3 loop spans 13 amino acids. Trimming removed 0 bases from V and 5 bases from J, with 8 bases in between. The CDR3 here is CASSVAGEETQYF. The CDR3 nucleotides are TGTGCCAGCAGCGTAGCGGGGGAGGAGACCCAGTACTTC.

The chain couples TRBV7-2 to TRBJ1-5, with 7 bases fitting TRBD1. Germline CDR1 is SGHTA and CDR2 is FQGNSA. The J segment lost 3 bases and the V segment lost 5 bases, leaving 7 bases of the junction unmatched. The CDR3 loop spans 15 amino acids. The CDR3 spells CASSVRGQHNQPQHF. The CDR3 nucleotides are TGTGCCAGCAGCGTAAGGGGACAGCACAATCAGCCCCAGCATTTT.

The chain employs TRBV16 and TRBJ1-5; D is perhaps TRBD1 (5 bases). V lost 1 base, J lost 7 bases, and 17 bases lay in between. This CDR3 has 16 amino acids. The germline V gene encodes CDR1 KGHSY and CDR2 FQNENV. Here the CDR3 reads CASSQFGLGGEQPQHF. The CDR3 nucleotides are TGTGCCAGCAGCCAATTTGGGTTGGGAGGGGAACAGCCCCAGCATTTT. The variable domain in full, with the rest retrieved from reference TRBV16 and TRBJ1-5, is GEEVAQTPKHLVRGEGQKAKLYCAPIKGHSYVFWYQQVLKNEFKFLISFQNENVFDETGMPKERFSAKCLPNSPCSLEIQATKLEDSAVYFCASSQFGLGGEQPQHFGDGTRLSIL.

The rearrangement links TRBV24-1 to TRBJ1-2; possibly TRBD1 for D (6 bases). From germline, CDR1 is KGHDR and CDR2 SFDVKD. The CDR3 is 14 amino acids. Trimming shortened V by 4 bases and J by 3 bases, and 11 bases separated the two germline ends. CDR3 nucleotide sequence: TGTGCCACCAGTGACTCCTACAGGGACTATGGCTACACCTTC. Translating it yields CATSDSYRDYGYTF.

This chain uses TRBV10-1 with TRBJ1-1, with 10 nucleotides matching TRBD1. This CDR3 has 17 residues. V lost 3 bases and J lost 3; bases outside the gene matches: 10. CDR1 WNHNN and CDR2 SYGVQD come from the germline V gene (reference sequence). DNA of the CDR3: TGCGCCAGCAGTGATTATCTTCCGGACAGGGGGTACACTGAAGCTTTCTTT. Its translation is CASSDYLPDRGYTEAFF.

The chain carries TRBV30 and TRBJ2-7; unclear D gene. The CDR3 sequence is 13 residues long. Trimming left V 4 bases short and J 3 bases short, with 13 bases between. Germline CDR1 reads GTSNPN; CDR2 reads SVGIG (reference sequence). The CDR3 DNA reads as TGTGCCTGGAACCGCCTAGAAAACTACGAGCAGTACTTC. The encoded protein is CAWNRLENYEQYF.

The rearrangement uses TRBV27 and TRBJ2-3; 14 bases agree with TRBD2. The V gene's germline CDR1 is MNHEY and CDR2 SMNVEV (reference sequence). V lost 5 bases to trimming and J lost 5 bases; unmatched junction nucleotides: 6. The CDR3 is 16 amino acids. CDR3 sequence reads: CASSPRTSGGQDTQYF. The CDR3 DNA sequence: TGTGCCAGCAGTCCCCGGACTAGCGGGGGGCAAGATACGCAGTATTTT.

J is TRBJ1-1 and V is TRBV7-8, with D tentatively TRBD1 (6 bases). V shed 4 bases and J shed 7 bases, with 16 bases lying between them. The CDR3 has 14 residues. In germline, CDR1 is SGHVS, CDR2 FQNEAQ. For the CDR3, the DNA is TGTGCCAGCAGCTGGGGACCGGACAGTGTTGAAGCTTTCTTT. Amino acids: CASSWGPDSVEAFF.

The CDR3 here is CASSTAGSGGMNQPQHF. CDR3 nucleotides: TGTGCCAGCAGCACCGCCGGGAGTGGGGGTATGAATCAGCCCCAGCATTTT. The chain joins TRBV5-5 to TRBJ1-5; possibly TRBD1 for D (5 bases). V dropped 4 bases and J dropped 4 bases, with 21 bases sitting between them. The CDR3 covers 17 residues. The germline CDR1 and CDR2 sequences are SGHKS and YYEKEE (reference sequence).

Concerning this clone itself: An end of the junction does not agree with germline; a read error may underlie this. The chain has TRBV5-1 and TRBJ1-2; D is unclear. CDR3 length: 12 amino acids. The germline V gene has CDR1 SGHRS and CDR2 YFSETQ. The CDR3 here is CASSLEVGARIF. CDR3 DNA: TGCGCCAGCAGCTTGGAAGTGGGCGCGCGAATATTC. The whole variable domain, remainder taken from reference TRBV5-1 and TRBJ1-2, is KAGVTQTPRYLIKTRGQQVTLSCSPISGHRSVSWYQQTPGQGLQFLFEYFSETQRNKGNFPGRFSGRQFSNSRSEMNVSTLELGDSALYLCASSLEVGARIFGSGTRLTVV.

Only one count was recorded for this clone. This chain joins TRBV5-1 and TRBJ2-1, with a tentative D call TRBD1 (6 bases). This CDR3 is built from 17 residues. The germline gives CDR1 SGHRS, CDR2 YFSETQ. V gave up 4 bases and J gave up 1 base, with 18 bases separating them. Here the CDR3 reads CASSPDPNRASYNEQFF. The CDR3 DNA reads as TGCGCCAGCAGCCCGGACCCAAACAGGGCATCCTACAATGAGCAGTTCTTC.

The chain is built from TRBV7-8 and TRBJ2-7, with 10 bases lining up with TRBD1. V gave up 1 base and J gave up 4 bases; unmatched junction bases: 7. The CDR3 is 16 amino acids. CDR1 is SGHVS and CDR2 is FQNEAQ in the germline V gene. The DNA of the CDR3 is TGTGCCAGCAGCTTAGAGGGACAGGGGAACTTTTACGAGCAGTACTTC. This codes for CASSLEGQGNFYEQYF.

V usage is TRBV7-2 and J usage is TRBJ2-7; 12 positions match TRBD1. V was pared by 0 bases and J by 5 bases, with 11 bases of the junction left unmatched. The germline gives CDR1 SGHTA, CDR2 FQGNSA. The CDR3 extends over 18 amino acids. The CDR3 here is CASSLAPWGGTGGNEQYF. The CDR3 DNA follows: TGTGCCAGCAGCTTAGCCCCTTGGGGGGGGACAGGGGGCAACGAGCAGTACTTC.

The chain has TRBV2 and TRBJ2-7; D is undetermined. CDR3 size: 10 residues. V lost 9 bases and J lost 2, with 5 bases in between. Germline lookup yields CDR1 SNHLY and CDR2 FYNNEI. CDR3 protein: CARSPYEQYF. The CDR3 DNA reads as TGTGCCAGGTCTCCCTACGAGCAGTACTTC.